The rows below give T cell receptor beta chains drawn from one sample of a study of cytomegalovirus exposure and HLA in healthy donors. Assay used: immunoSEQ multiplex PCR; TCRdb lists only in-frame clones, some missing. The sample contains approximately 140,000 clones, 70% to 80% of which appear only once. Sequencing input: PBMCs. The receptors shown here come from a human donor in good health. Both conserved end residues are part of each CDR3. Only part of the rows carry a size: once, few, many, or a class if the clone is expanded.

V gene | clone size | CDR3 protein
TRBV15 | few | CATSRDTGQGNTEAFF
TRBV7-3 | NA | CASSLTGQGMTTDTQYF
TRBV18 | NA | CASSPGSGYTF
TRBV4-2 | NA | CASSQDVGPNQPQHF
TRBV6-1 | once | CASSEGRSGNQPQHF
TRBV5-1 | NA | CASRDAKGVFDNEQFF
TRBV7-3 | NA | CASSPGGEGPYGYTF
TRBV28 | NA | CASSPPRGSYGYTF
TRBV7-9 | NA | CASSLALAGGVEQYF
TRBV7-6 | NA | CASSNPGTPTYEQYF
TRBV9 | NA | CASSAPLAGGSYNEQFF
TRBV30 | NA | CAWRLRSGTGTYEQYF
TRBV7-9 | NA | CASSFLPGGQLRTGELFF
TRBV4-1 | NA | CASSQDTGPGANVLTF
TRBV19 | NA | CASSPRSTGNTEAFF
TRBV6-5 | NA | CASSPTGGIGYPF
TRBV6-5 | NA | CASRYYRSSSYEQYF
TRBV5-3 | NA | CARSSPLSGRNHHTDTQYF
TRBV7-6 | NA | CASSRLTGLRNEQFF
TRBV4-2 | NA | CASSQDHVGGSQETQYF
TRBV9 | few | CASSGTSGGEQYF
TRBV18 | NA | CASSPSKGLYEQYF
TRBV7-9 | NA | CASSLGTGGFNEKLFF
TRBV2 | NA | CASSEGGQGLYEQYF
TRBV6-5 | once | CASSSARQAYGYTF
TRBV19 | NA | CASSYSANEQFF